Below are 25 T cell receptor beta chains sequenced from a single sample in a study of beta chain features in type 1 diabetes. Of the isolated RNA, all was reverse transcribed, and so the sequenced material was expressed TCRB transcripts. Measured with immunoSEQ multiplex PCR; TCRdb has only the in-frame clones, and not every one. Of about 150,000 clones detected, around 10% appear once; the ten largest clones hold roughly 2%. Source material: central memory CD4+ T cells from blood. Receptors were obtained from a man younger than 35 in good health.

The chain joins TRBV13 to TRBJ2-5; 7 nucleotides agree with TRBD2. This CDR3 spans 15 amino acids. V gave up 2 bases and J gave up 1 base; unmatched junction bases: 4. Germline assignment: CDR1 PRHDT and CDR2 FYEKMQ (reference sequence). For the CDR3, the DNA is TGTGCCAGCAGCTTACGTGGGAGGGCCCAAGAGACCCAGTACTTC. It codes for CASSLRGRAQETQYF.

The V call is TRBV4-3, the J call TRBJ1-6; D not resolved. Germline V CDR1 and CDR2: LGHNA, YSLEER. This CDR3 has 15 amino acids. V dropped 0 bases and J dropped 0 bases, with 3 bases sitting between them. The CDR3 spells CASSQEVSYNSPLHF. The DNA for the CDR3 is TGCGCCAGCAGCCAAGAAGTCTCCTATAATTCACCCCTCCACTTT.

This chain links TRBV28 with TRBJ2-5; TRBD2 agrees at 12 bases. V shed 5 bases, J shed 5 bases, and the junction held 6 bases outside the gene matches. The CDR3 covers 15 residues. Germline lookup yields CDR1 MDHEN and CDR2 SYDVKM. The CDR3 DNA reads TGTGCCAGCAGTACTCTAGCGGGAGGGCTTGAGACCCAGTACTTC. Translated: CASSTLAGGLETQYF.

This clone was seen a few times. The chain carries TRBV7-2 and TRBJ2-7; TRBD2 matches 10 bases. V lost 3 bases and J lost 4; bases outside the gene matches: 3. Germline-derived CDR1 and CDR2 are SGHTA and FQGNSA. This CDR3 has 14 amino acids. DNA of the CDR3: TGTGCCAGCAGCTTTTCTAGCGGGAGTTACGAGCAGTACTTC. The encoded protein is CASSFSSGSYEQYF.

The V and J genes are TRBV9 and TRBJ1-5; D gene ambiguous. Germline-derived CDR1 and CDR2 are SGDLS and YYNGEE. V was shortened by 1 base and J by 4 bases, with 12 bases between the two germline ends. This CDR3 is 15 amino acids long. The CDR3 DNA is TGTGCCAGCAGCGTAAACGGGTTGATGAATCAGCCCCAGCATTTT. Translation gives CASSVNGLMNQPQHF.

This clone was seen only a few times. The V call is TRBV18, the J call TRBJ1-1; no clear D gene. This CDR3 is built from 14 residues. Trimming removed 5 bases from V and 3 bases from J, with 13 bases in between. Germline CDR1 and CDR2: KGHSH and LQKENI. The CDR3 nucleotides are TGTGCCAGCTCAAGTCAGAGCTTTTACACTGAAGCTTTCTTT. This codes for CASSSQSFYTEAFF.

The chain links TRBV5-6 to TRBJ2-5, with D uncertain. CDR3 length: 14 amino acids. Per germline, CDR1 SGHDT and CDR2 YYEEEE. The V end lost 2 bases, the J end lost 5 bases, and 13 bases lay between the germline ends. The DNA of the CDR3 is TGTGCCAGCAGCTTCGTCGAGGTCCGGGAGACCCAGTACTTC. It specifies CASSFVEVRETQYF.

This clone was recorded a few times. V is TRBV7-2 and J is TRBJ2-6; 8 bases align to TRBD1. The junction had 12 bases not matched to a gene; V was cut back by 5 bases and J by 3 bases. Germline V CDR1 and CDR2: SGHTA, FQGNSA. The CDR3 totals 18 residues. This CDR3 reads CASSPSGAGGLGANVLTF. CDR3 in DNA: TGTGCCAGCAGCCCCTCGGGGGCAGGGGGCCTTGGGGCCAACGTCCTGACTTTC.

This clone turned up a few times. The rearrangement links TRBV29-1 to TRBJ2-1; perhaps TRBD2 as D (5 bases). V was clipped by 8 bases and J by 9 bases, with 17 bases between them. Germline V gene data show CDR1 as SQVTM and CDR2 as ANQGSEA. The CDR3 has 12 residues. CDR3 loop: CSSPSAGVEQFF. The DNA for the CDR3 is TGCAGCTCCCCCTCCGCGGGTGTTGAGCAGTTCTTC.

This clone has more than one count but fewer than ten. The chain couples TRBV5-1 to TRBJ1-2; D possibly corresponds to TRBD1 (5 bases). Germline V lookup: CDR1 SGHRS, CDR2 YFSETQ. The length of the CDR3 is 12 residues. Trimming took off 9 bases at V and 6 bases at J, with 15 bases between the two ends. Here the CDR3 reads CATLGALNGYTF. The CDR3 nucleotides read TGCGCCACCCTAGGGGCGCTCAATGGCTACACCTTC.

The gene calls are TRBV18 and TRBJ1-1; TRBD1 agrees at 7 bases. J gave up 5 bases and V 2 bases, and 2 bases lay outside the gene matches. The CDR3 sequence is 13 residues long. Germline assignment: CDR1 KGHSH and CDR2 LQKENI. The CDR3: CASSPRGRTEAFF. For the CDR3, the DNA is TGTGCCAGCTCACCAAGGGGGCGGACTGAAGCTTTCTTT.

The chain couples TRBV4-2 to TRBJ2-2; TRBD1 aligns across 7 bases. In germline, CDR1 is LGHNA, CDR2 YNFKEQ. The CDR3 loop spans 15 amino acids. V shed 0 bases, J shed 5 bases, and the junction held 3 bases outside the gene matches. The CDR3: CASSQDHRGTGELFF. CDR3 nucleotides: TGTGCCAGCAGCCAAGACCACAGGGGAACCGGGGAGCTGTTTTTT.

The chain uses TRBV19 and TRBJ2-2; 9 nucleotides agree with TRBD2. Germline CDR1 and CDR2: LNHDA and SQIVND (reference sequence). V lost 6 bases to trimming and J lost 0 bases; unmatched junction nucleotides: 5. The CDR3 runs 16 residues. The CDR3 loop is CASSVRGRANTGELFF. The CDR3, as DNA: TGTGCCAGTAGCGTTCGCGGGAGGGCGAACACCGGGGAGCTGTTTTTT.

This clone was counted a few times. The V and J genes are TRBV4-2 and TRBJ1-3; maybe TRBD1 (6 bases). The V end lost 3 bases, the J end lost 2 bases, and 17 bases lay between the germline ends. The germline V gene has CDR1 LGHNA and CDR2 YNFKEQ. This CDR3 is built from 17 residues. The DNA of the CDR3 is TGTGCCAGCAGCCAGGGAGGGGGTCTCACTACTGGAAACACCATATATTTT. This translates into CASSQGGGLTTGNTIYF.

In this sample, this clone turned up a few times. V usage is TRBV27 and J usage is TRBJ2-7; maybe TRBD1 (5 bases). Per the germline V gene, CDR1 is MNHEY and CDR2 is SMNVEV (reference sequence). This CDR3 spans 13 amino acids. Trimming left V 3 bases short and J 5 bases short, with 11 bases between. The DNA for the CDR3 is TGTGCCAGCAGTTTTCGGCTGGGGCACGAGCAGTACTTC. Its translation is CASSFRLGHEQYF.

This clone appeared many times. The CDR3 spells CASSQQGQNTEAFF. The CDR3, as DNA: TGTGCCAGCTCTCAACAGGGGCAGAACACTGAAGCTTTCTTT. J is TRBJ1-1 and V is TRBV18; TRBD1 aligns across 7 bases. V lost 6 bases, J lost 1 base, and 5 bases stayed unmatched. The CDR3 has 14 amino acids. The germline CDR1 and CDR2 sequences are KGHSH and LQKENI. Filled out from reference TRBV18 and TRBJ1-1, the complete variable domain reads NAGVMQNPRHLVRRRGQEARLRCSPMKGHSHVYWYRQLPEEGLKFMVYLQKENIIDESGMPKERFSAEFPKEGPSILRIQQVVRGDSAAYFCASSQQGQNTEAFFGQGTRLTVV.

This clone was seen more than once but under ten times. In the same sample, other DNA sequences code for this CDR3. This rearrangement joins TRBV29-1 to TRBJ1-6, with 9 bases fitting TRBD1. V gave up 6 bases and J gave up 9 bases; unmatched junction bases: 9. In germline, CDR1 is SQVTM, CDR2 ANQGSEA. The CDR3 extends over 14 amino acids. The CDR3 protein is CSVGTDRGGSPLHF. Written as DNA, the CDR3 is TGCAGCGTGGGAACGGACAGGGGTGGTTCACCCCTCCACTTT.

J is TRBJ1-6 and V is TRBV4-2; D is unresolved. Trimming stripped 3 bases from V and 5 bases from J, with 11 bases between. This CDR3 spans 15 amino acids. The germline CDR1 and CDR2 sequences are LGHNA and YNFKEQ. The CDR3 protein is CASSQVLSDNSPLHF. The CDR3 DNA follows: TGTGCCAGCAGCCAGGTCCTGAGCGATAATTCACCCCTCCACTTT.

V is TRBV14 and J is TRBJ2-3, with D perhaps matching TRBD2 (5 bases). The V and J ends lost 4 bases and 5 bases respectively, with 10 bases between them. The CDR3 is 13 residues long. The germline CDR1 and CDR2 sequences are SGHDN and FVKESK. The CDR3 protein is CASSLQAGDTQYF. The CDR3 nucleotides are TGTGCCAGCAGCCTGCAGGCGGGAGATACGCAGTATTTT.

This clone was observed a single time. V usage is TRBV4-2 and J usage is TRBJ1-5; 7 positions agree with TRBD1. This CDR3 has 15 amino acids. V lost 4 bases to trimming and J lost 2 bases; unmatched junction nucleotides: 5. CDR1 and CDR2 (germline): LGHNA, YNFKEQ. The CDR3, as DNA: TGTGCCAGCAGCCCGACGACAGGGCGCAATCAGCCCCAGCATTTT. Protein: CASSPTTGRNQPQHF.

In its sample, this clone was seen many times. This chain connects TRBV5-1 to TRBJ2-5; tentative D call: TRBD1 (6 bases). CDR1 SGHRS and CDR2 YFSETQ come from the germline V gene. CDR3 length: 13 amino acids. Trimming shortened V by 4 bases and J by 4 bases, and 11 bases separated the two germline ends. The CDR3, as DNA: TGCGCCAGCAGCATAACAGGGAGAGAGACCCAGTACTTC. Residues: CASSITGRETQYF.

This clone was seen more than once but under ten times. The chain employs TRBV4-2 and TRBJ2-5; 9 bases line up with TRBD1. Germline CDR1 is LGHNA and CDR2 is YNFKEQ. V was clipped by 4 bases and J by 2 bases; unmatched bases: 2. The CDR3 runs to 14 residues. CDR3 DNA: TGTGCCAGCAGCCCGGACAGGGGACAAGAGACCCAGTACTTC. Protein sequence: CASSPDRGQETQYF.

This clone was detected only a few times. The chain uses TRBV9 and TRBJ2-5; TRBD2 is a possible D gene (5 bases). The V end lost 3 bases, the J end lost 5 bases, and 14 bases lay between the germline ends. Per germline, CDR1 SGDLS and CDR2 YYNGEE. The CDR3 spans 14 residues. DNA for the CDR3: TGTGCCAGCAGCGCCCGAGGGATCAGGGAGACCCAGTACTTC. Amino acids: CASSARGIRETQYF.

J is TRBJ2-4 and V is TRBV28; D not resolved. The CDR3 runs to 15 residues. Germline-derived CDR1 and CDR2 are MDHEN and SYDVKM. Deletions cut 5 bases from V and 0 bases from J, with 11 bases between. CDR3 coding DNA: TGTGCCAGCAGTCCTACCGGTCCAGCCAAAAACATTCAGTACTTC. Its translation is CASSPTGPAKNIQYF.

The chain employs TRBV5-6 and TRBJ2-3; 7 nucleotides line up with TRBD2. Germline V gives CDR1 SGHDT, CDR2 YYEEEE. This CDR3 has 15 residues. With 0 bases clipped from V and 8 bases from J, the junction kept 9 bases outside the gene matches. Here the CDR3 reads CASSLEAGTSLTQYF. CDR3 sequence (DNA): TGTGCCAGCAGCTTGGAAGCGGGGACTTCGCTTACGCAGTATTTT.